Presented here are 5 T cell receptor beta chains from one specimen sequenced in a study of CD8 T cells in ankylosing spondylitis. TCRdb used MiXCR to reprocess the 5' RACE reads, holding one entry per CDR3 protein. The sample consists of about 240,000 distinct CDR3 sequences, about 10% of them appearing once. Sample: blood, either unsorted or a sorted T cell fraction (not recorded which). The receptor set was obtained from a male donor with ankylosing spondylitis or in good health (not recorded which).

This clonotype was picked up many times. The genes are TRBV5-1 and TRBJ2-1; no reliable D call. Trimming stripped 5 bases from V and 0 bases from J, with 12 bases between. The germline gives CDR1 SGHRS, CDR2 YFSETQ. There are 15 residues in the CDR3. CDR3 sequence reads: CASRADLSSYNEQFF. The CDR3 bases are TGCGCCAGCAGGGCTGACCTTAGCTCCTACAATGAGCAGTTCTTC.

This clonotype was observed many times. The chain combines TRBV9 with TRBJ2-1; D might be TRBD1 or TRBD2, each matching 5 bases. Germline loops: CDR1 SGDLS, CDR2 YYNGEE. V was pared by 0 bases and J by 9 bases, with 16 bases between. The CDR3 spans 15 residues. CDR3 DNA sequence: TGTGCCAGCAGCGTAGAAGGTCGACGGGGCGTTGAGCAGTTCTTC. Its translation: CASSVEGRRGVEQFF.

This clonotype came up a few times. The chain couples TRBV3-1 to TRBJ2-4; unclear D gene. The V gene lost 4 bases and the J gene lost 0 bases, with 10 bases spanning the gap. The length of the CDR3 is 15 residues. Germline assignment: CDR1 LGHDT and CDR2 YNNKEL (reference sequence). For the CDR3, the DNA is TGTGCCAGCAGCCCAGACCTCCTAGCCAAAAACATTCAGTACTTC. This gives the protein CASSPDLLAKNIQYF.

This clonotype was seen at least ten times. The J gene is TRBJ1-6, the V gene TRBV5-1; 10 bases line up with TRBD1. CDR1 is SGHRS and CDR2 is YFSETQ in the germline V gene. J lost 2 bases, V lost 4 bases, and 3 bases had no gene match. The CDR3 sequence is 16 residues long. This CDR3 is CASSPGQGAYNSPLHF. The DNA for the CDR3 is TGCGCCAGCAGCCCAGGACAGGGGGCCTATAATTCACCCCTCCACTTT.

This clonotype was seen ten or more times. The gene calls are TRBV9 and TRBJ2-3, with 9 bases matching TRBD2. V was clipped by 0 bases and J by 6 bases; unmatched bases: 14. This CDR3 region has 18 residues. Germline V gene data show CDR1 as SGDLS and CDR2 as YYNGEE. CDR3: CASSVGKNAGGSGDTQYF. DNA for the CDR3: TGTGCCAGCAGCGTAGGAAAGAACGCGGGAGGGTCAGGTGATACGCAGTATTTT.